Presented here are 11 T cell receptor beta chains from one specimen sequenced in a study of T cell responses to AZD1222 COVID-19 vaccine. Clones were read by immunoSEQ multiplex PCR, and TCRdb kept only the in-frame ones, dropping some. The sample includes about 160,000 clones, 92% of them seen just once. Here the sequenced sample was peripheral blood, taken on day 0 of MenACWY control vaccination. These receptors were collected from an adult in good health.

The chain employs TRBV10-3 and TRBJ2-3, with D tentatively TRBD2 (5 bases). V gave up 2 bases and J gave up 5 bases, with 17 bases separating them. The CDR3 runs 16 residues. Germline V lookup: CDR1 ENHRY, CDR2 SYGVKD. The CDR3 sequence is CAISETVGVKGDTQYF. In DNA, the CDR3 is TGTGCCATCAGTGAGACGGTCGGGGTCAAGGGAGATACGCAGTATTTT.

J is TRBJ2-7 and V is TRBV3-1 (or the pseudogene TRBV3-2); 11 bases are shared with TRBD1. CDR1 and CDR2 (germline): LGHDT, YNNKEL (reference sequence). V shed 1 base, J shed 6 bases, and the junction held 5 bases outside the gene matches. This CDR3 region has 15 residues. CDR3 nucleotides: TGTGCCAGCAGCCAAGGGGGACAGGGGGGTGGCGAGCAGTACTTC. Residues: CASSQGGQGGGEQYF.

V and J are TRBV6-5 and TRBJ1-1; D not resolved. The CDR3 spans 14 residues. Germline V gene data show CDR1 as MNHEY and CDR2 as SVGAGI. The V end lost 6 bases, the J end lost 0 bases, and 11 bases lay between the germline ends. The CDR3 region has the DNA TGTGCCAGCAGAAGAGATCTATTGAACACTGAAGCTTTCTTT. Translation: CASRRDLLNTEAFF.

This rearrangement joins TRBV12-3 or TRBV12-4 to TRBJ2-5; no firm D call. The CDR3 sequence is 13 residues long. V lost 6 bases, J lost 1 base, and 9 bases lay in between. Here the CDR3 DNA reads TGTGCCAGCAGCCTCGGAACCCAAGAGACCCAGTACTTC. Translated, it gives CASSLGTQETQYF.

The chain links TRBV6-1 to TRBJ1-2, with a possible D match to TRBD1 (5 bases). V lost 0 bases, J lost 8 bases, and 10 bases lay in between. The CDR3 loop spans 13 amino acids. Germline lookup yields CDR1 MNHNS and CDR2 SASEGT. The CDR3 bases are TGTGCCAGCAGTGAAGCGGATCGGGGGGGCTACACCTTC. Residues: CASSEADRGGYTF.

The J gene is TRBJ1-6, the V gene TRBV6-1, with no clear D. CDR3 length: 15 residues. The germline V and J ends were trimmed by 2 bases and 8 bases, with 13 bases remaining between them. CDR1 is MNHNS and CDR2 is SASEGT in the germline V gene. CDR3 residues: CASSETASADSPLHF. For the CDR3, the DNA is TGTGCCAGCAGTGAAACAGCATCGGCGGATTCACCCCTCCACTTT.

Written as DNA, the CDR3 is TGTGCCAGCAGTCCCGGACAGACTAACTATGGCTACACCTTC. It translates to CASSPGQTNYGYTF. The chain joins TRBV28 to TRBJ1-2; a possible D gene is TRBD1 (6 bases). CDR3 length: 14 amino acids. V was shortened by 5 bases and J by 0 bases, with 10 bases between the two germline ends. Per germline, CDR1 MDHEN and CDR2 SYDVKM.

The V and J genes are TRBV6-2 or TRBV6-3 and TRBJ2-5, with TRBD2 matching 8 bases. The J segment lost 1 base and the V segment lost 1 base, leaving 5 bases of the junction unmatched. Germline V gene sequence: CDR1 MNHEY, CDR2 SVGEGT. This CDR3 has 16 residues. CDR3 DNA sequence: TGTGCCAGCAGTTACTGGGCTAGCGGGCTCCAAGAGACCCAGTACTTC. Translated: CASSYWASGLQETQYF.

The chain links TRBV28 to TRBJ1-2, with TRBD1 matching over 7 bases. This CDR3 has 12 residues. The trim removed 6 bases at V and 11 bases at J, leaving 9 bases unmatched. The germline V gene encodes CDR1 MDHEN and CDR2 SYDVKM. The CDR3 spells CASSPRQGLYTF. CDR3 nucleotide sequence: TGTGCCAGCAGCCCCAGACAGGGTCTTTACACCTTC.

This chain joins TRBV2 and TRBJ2-5; D might be TRBD1 (5 bases). CDR1 is SNHLY, CDR2 FYNNEI, per germline. V lost 10 bases, J lost 1 base, and 13 bases lay in between. This CDR3 has 13 residues. The CDR3 loop reads CATQVDTQETQYF. The CDR3 DNA sequence: TGTGCCACCCAGGTGGACACCCAAGAGACCCAGTACTTC.

The gene calls are TRBV7-2 and TRBJ1-1; D is uncertain. The germline V gene has CDR1 SGHTA and CDR2 FQGNSA. The CDR3 is 16 residues long. Trimming shortened V by 6 bases and J by 1 base, and 18 bases separated the two germline ends. For the CDR3, the DNA is TGTGCCAGCAGTCACCCCCGGGGTTCAGCGAACACTGAAGCTTTCTTT. Its translation is CASSHPRGSANTEAFF.